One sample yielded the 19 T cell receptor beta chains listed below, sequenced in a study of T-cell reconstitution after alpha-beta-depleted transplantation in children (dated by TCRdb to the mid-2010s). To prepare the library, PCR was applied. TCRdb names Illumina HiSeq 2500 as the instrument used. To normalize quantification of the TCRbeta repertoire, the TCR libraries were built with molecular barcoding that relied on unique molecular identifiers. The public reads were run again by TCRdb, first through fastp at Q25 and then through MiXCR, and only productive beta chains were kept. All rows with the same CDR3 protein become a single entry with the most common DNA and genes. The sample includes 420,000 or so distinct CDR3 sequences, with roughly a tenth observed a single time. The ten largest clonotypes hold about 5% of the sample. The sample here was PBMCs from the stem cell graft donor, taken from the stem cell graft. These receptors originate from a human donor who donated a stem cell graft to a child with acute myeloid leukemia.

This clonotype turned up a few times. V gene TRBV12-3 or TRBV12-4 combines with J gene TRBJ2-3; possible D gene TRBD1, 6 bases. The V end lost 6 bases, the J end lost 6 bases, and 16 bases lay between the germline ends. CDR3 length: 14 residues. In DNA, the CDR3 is TGTGCCAGCAGCCCGGGGACATCGGGGGATACGCAGTATTTT. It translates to CASSPGTSGDTQYF.

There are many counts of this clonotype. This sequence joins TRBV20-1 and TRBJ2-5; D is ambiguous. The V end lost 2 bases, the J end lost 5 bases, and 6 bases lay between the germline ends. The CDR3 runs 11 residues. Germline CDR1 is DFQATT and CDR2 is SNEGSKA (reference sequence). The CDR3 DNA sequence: TGCAGTGCTAGATTGGGGGAGACCCAGTACTTC. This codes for CSARLGETQYF.

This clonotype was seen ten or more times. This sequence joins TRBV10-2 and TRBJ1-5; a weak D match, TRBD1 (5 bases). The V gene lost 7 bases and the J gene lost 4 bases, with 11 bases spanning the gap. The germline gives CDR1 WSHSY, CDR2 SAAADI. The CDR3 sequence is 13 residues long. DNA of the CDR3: TGCGCCAGCACTCAAGGGGCGAATCAGCCCCAGCATTTT. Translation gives CASTQGANQPQHF.

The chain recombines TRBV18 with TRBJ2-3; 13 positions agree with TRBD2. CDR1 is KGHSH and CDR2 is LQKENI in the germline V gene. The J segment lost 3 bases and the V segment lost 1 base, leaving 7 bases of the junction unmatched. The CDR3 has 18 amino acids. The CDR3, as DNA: TGTGCCAGCTCACCACTAGACCCGACTAGCGGGGGGACAGATACGCAGTATTTT. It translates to CASSPLDPTSGGTDTQYF.

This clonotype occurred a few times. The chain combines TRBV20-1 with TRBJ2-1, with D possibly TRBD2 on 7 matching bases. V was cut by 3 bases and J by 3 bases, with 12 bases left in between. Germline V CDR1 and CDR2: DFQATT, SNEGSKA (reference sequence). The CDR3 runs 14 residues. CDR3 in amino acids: CSARGGAGYNEQFF. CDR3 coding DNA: TGCAGTGCTAGGGGGGGGGCTGGCTACAATGAGCAGTTCTTC.

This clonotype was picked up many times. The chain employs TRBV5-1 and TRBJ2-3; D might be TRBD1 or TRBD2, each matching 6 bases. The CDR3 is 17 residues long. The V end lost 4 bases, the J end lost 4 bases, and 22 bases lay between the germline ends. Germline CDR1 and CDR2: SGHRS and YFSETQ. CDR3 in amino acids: CASSIWGASRLADTQYF. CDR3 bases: TGCGCCAGCAGCATCTGGGGGGCTTCACGGCTTGCAGATACGCAGTATTTT.

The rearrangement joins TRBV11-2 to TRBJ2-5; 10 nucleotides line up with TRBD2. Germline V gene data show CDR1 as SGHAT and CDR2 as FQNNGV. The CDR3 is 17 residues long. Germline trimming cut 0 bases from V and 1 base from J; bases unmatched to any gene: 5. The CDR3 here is CASSLDWPSGGQETQYF. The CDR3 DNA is TGTGCCAGCAGCTTAGACTGGCCTAGCGGGGGCCAAGAGACCCAGTACTTC. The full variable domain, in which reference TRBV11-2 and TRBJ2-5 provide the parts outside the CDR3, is EAGVAQSPRYKIIEKRQSVAFWCNPISGHATLYWYQQILGQGPKLLIQFQNNGVVDDSQLPKDRFSAERLKGVDSTLKIQPAKLEDSAVYLCASSLDWPSGGQETQYFGPGTRLLVL.

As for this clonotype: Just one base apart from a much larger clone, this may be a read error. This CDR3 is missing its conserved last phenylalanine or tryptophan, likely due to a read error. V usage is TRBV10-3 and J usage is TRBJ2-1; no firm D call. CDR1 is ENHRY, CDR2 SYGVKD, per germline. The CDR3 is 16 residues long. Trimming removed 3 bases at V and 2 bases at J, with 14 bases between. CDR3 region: CAISDLSKRTYNEQFL. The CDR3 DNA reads TGTGCCATCAGTGACCTCTCCAAGAGAACCTACAATGAGCAGTTCTTG.

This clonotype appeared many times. The CDR3 nucleotides read TGTGCCAGCAGTTTGCAGGGGGCGGCCACTGAAGCTTTCTTT. It is translated as CASSLQGAATEAFF. V and J are TRBV12-3 or TRBV12-4 and TRBJ1-1; 8 bases are a match to TRBD1. CDR3 length: 14 amino acids. Trimming cost V 3 bases and J 4 bases; bases outside gene matches: 4.

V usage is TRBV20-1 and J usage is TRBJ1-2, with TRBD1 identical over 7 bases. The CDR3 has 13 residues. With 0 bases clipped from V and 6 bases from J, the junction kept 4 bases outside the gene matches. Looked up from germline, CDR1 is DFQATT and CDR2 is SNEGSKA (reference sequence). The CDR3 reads CSARDQGDNGYTF. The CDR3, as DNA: TGCAGTGCTAGAGATCAGGGGGACAATGGCTACACCTTC.

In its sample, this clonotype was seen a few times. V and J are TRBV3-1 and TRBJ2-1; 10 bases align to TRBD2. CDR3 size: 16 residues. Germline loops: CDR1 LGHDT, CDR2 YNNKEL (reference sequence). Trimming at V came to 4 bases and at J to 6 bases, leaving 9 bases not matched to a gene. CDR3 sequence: CASSLALAGAANEQFF. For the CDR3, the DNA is TGTGCCAGCAGCCTCGCGCTAGCGGGGGCCGCCAATGAGCAGTTCTTC.

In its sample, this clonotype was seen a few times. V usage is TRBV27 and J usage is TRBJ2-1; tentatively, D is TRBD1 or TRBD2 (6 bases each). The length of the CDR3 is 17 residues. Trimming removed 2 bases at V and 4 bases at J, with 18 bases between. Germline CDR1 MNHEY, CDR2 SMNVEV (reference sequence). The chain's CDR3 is CASSLTSGGTPYNEQFF. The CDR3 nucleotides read TGTGCCAGCAGTTTAACCTCTGGGGGGACACCTTACAATGAGCAGTTCTTC.

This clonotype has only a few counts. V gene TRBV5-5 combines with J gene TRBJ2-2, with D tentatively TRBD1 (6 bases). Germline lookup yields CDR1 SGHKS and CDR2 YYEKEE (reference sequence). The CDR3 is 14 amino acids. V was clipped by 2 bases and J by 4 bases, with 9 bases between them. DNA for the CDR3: TGTGCCAGCAGCTTAAGGGGGACCACCGGGGAGCTGTTTTTT. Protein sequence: CASSLRGTTGELFF.

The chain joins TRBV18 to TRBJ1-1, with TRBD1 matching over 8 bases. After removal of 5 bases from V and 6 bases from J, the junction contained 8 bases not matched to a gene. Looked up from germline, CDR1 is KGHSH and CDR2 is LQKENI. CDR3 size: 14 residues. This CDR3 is CASSYGQGRPEAFF. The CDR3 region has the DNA TGTGCCAGCTCATATGGACAGGGAAGGCCTGAAGCTTTCTTT.

The CDR3 region is CSAWETEKKQNEQFF. The CDR3 DNA follows: TGCAGTGCTTGGGAGACAGAAAAGAAACAAAATGAGCAGTTCTTC. The chain has TRBV20-1 and TRBJ2-1; D possibly uses TRBD1 or TRBD2 (5 bases each). The ends were cut back, 5 bases at V and 7 bases at J, with 21 bases in the middle. The CDR3 length is 15 residues. Germline CDR1 DFQATT, CDR2 SNEGSKA (reference sequence).

CDR3 sequence (DNA): TGCAGTGCTACGTCAGGGAGATGGAACTATGGCTACACCTTC. It codes for CSATSGRWNYGYTF. The chain carries TRBV20-1 and TRBJ1-2, with a weak D call TRBD1 (5 bases). Germline-derived CDR1 and CDR2 are DFQATT and SNEGSKA (reference sequence). V lost 4 bases, J lost 2 bases, and 14 bases lay in between. CDR3 length: 14 amino acids.

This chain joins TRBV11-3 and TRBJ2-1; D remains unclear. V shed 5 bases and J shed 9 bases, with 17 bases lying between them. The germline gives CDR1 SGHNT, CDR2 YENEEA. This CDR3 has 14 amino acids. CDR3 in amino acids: CASSLRWKTGEQFF. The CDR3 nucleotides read TGTGCCAGCAGCCTTCGGTGGAAAACGGGTGAGCAGTTCTTC.

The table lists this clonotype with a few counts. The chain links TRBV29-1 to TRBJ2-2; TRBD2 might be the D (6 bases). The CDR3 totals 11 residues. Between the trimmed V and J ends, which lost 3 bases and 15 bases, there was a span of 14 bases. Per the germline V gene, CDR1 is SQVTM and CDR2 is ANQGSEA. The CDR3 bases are TGCAGCGTTGAGTTTCGGGGGATGGTGTTTTTT. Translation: CSVEFRGMVFF.

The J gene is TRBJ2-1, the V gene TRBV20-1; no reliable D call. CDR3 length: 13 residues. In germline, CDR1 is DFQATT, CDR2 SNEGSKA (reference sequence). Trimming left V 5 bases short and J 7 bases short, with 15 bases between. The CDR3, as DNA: TGCAGTGCTCCAACTACCTCTGGAAATGAGCAGTTCTTC. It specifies CSAPTTSGNEQFF.